Below, 32 T cell receptor beta chains from the same sample are listed, as sequenced in a study of T-cell memory formation after mild COVID-19. MiXCR, applied by TCRdb to the 5' RACE reads, yields one record per CDR3 protein. The sample consists of hundreds of thousands of distinct CDR3 sequences, 7.5% to 9.5% of them appearing once. Sequencing input: PBMCs or a T cell subset sorted from them (not recorded which). The receptors originated from a man in his late teens or twenties who had mild COVID-19 (a few samples of this study predate the infection). Cell type and time point are not known.

Only a few counts were recorded for this clonotype. This chain connects TRBV7-9 to TRBJ1-2, with D perhaps matching TRBD1 (5 bases). CDR1 and CDR2 (germline): SEHNR, FQNEAQ (reference sequence). The CDR3 is 15 amino acids. V was shortened by 5 bases and J by 0 bases, with 13 bases between the two germline ends. CDR3 region: CASSPGRVTNYGYTF. The DNA for the CDR3 is TGTGCCAGCAGCCCGGGACGGGTGACTAACTATGGCTACACCTTC.

The rearrangement uses TRBV10-3 and TRBJ2-2; either TRBD1 or TRBD2 may fit D (5 bases each). Germline V gene data show CDR1 as ENHRY and CDR2 as SYGVKD. The CDR3 runs to 15 residues. Between the trimmed V and J ends, which lost 4 bases and 3 bases, there was a span of 12 bases. CDR3 DNA sequence: TGTGCCATCAGTGGATCCGGGACGCACACCGGGGAGCTGTTTTTT. It is translated as CAISGSGTHTGELFF.

The chain employs TRBV10-3 and TRBJ2-3; 10 bases match TRBD1. CDR3 size: 14 residues. Trimming took 6 bases from V and 4 from J; bases not matched to a gene: 4. CDR1 ENHRY and CDR2 SYGVKD come from the germline V gene. The CDR3 nucleotides read TGTGCCATCAGACCGGGACAGGGGTCAGATACGCAGTATTTT. Encoded protein: CAIRPGQGSDTQYF.

This clonotype appeared many times. This chain joins TRBV5-1 and TRBJ2-1; TRBD2 matches 16 bases. This CDR3 has 15 amino acids. After removal of 4 bases from V and 6 bases from J, the junction contained 1 base not matched to a gene. Germline assignment: CDR1 SGHRS and CDR2 YFSETQ. CDR3 loop: CASSGTSGGVNEQFF. Written as DNA, the CDR3 is TGCGCCAGCAGCGGGACTAGCGGGGGGGTCAATGAGCAGTTCTTC.

This clonotype was recorded only once. The V gene is TRBV7-2, the J gene TRBJ2-1, with D perhaps matching TRBD2 (5 bases). CDR1 and CDR2 (germline): SGHTA, FQGNSA. The V and J ends lost 1 base and 4 bases respectively, with 14 bases between them. This CDR3 has 16 residues. The CDR3 here is CASSLGSSLLYNEQFF. CDR3 DNA sequence: TGTGCCAGCAGCTTAGGATCTAGCCTCCTTTACAATGAGCAGTTCTTC.

In this sample, this clonotype turned up many times. This chain links TRBV7-2 with TRBJ2-5; D remains ambiguous. CDR1 is SGHTA, CDR2 FQGNSA, per germline. V was cut by 6 bases and J by 1 base, with 9 bases left in between. The CDR3 sequence is 13 residues long. Here the CDR3 DNA reads TGTGCCAGCAGTTCGGTCAGCCAAGAGACCCAGTACTTC. As protein: CASSSVSQETQYF.

This chain uses TRBV9 with TRBJ2-3; unclear D gene. The CDR3 runs to 15 residues. Germline lookup yields CDR1 SGDLS and CDR2 YYNGEE. Trimming stripped 0 bases from V and 4 bases from J, with 12 bases between. The CDR3 is CASSVGWAGPDTQYF. DNA for the CDR3: TGTGCCAGCAGCGTAGGGTGGGCAGGCCCAGATACGCAGTATTTT.

This clonotype was observed at least ten times. The V call is TRBV5-6, the J call TRBJ2-7; D is undetermined. The V and J ends lost 0 bases and 2 bases respectively, with 12 bases between them. Looked up from germline, CDR1 is SGHDT and CDR2 is YYEEEE. CDR3 length: 15 amino acids. The CDR3 sequence: CASSLESVTAYEQYV. As DNA, the CDR3 is TGTGCCAGCAGCTTGGAGAGCGTTACTGCCTACGAGCAGTACGTC.

The chain links TRBV10-3 to TRBJ2-3, with D uncertain. Germline assignment: CDR1 ENHRY and CDR2 SYGVKD. This CDR3 comprises 15 residues. V was clipped by 8 bases and J by 2 bases, with 17 bases between them. DNA of the CDR3: TGTGCCATCGCGGTCGCCCCTACCTACACAGATACGCAGTATTTT. This translates into CAIAVAPTYTDTQYF.

This chain links TRBV7-3 with TRBJ2-1, with no clear D. The CDR3 length is 13 residues. Trimming cost V 5 bases and J 3 bases, with 8 bases left between them. Germline V CDR1 and CDR2: SGHTA, FQGTGA. In nucleotides, the CDR3 is TGTGCCAGCAGCACCTATAACTACAATGAGCAGTTCTTC. Translation: CASSTYNYNEQFF.

This clonotype was observed a few times. The chain has TRBV6-6 and TRBJ1-5; tentative D call: TRBD1 (5 bases). Deletions cut 5 bases from V and 2 bases from J, with 13 bases between. The CDR3 has 15 amino acids. The V gene's germline CDR1 is MNHNY and CDR2 SVGAGI (reference sequence). Here the CDR3 reads CASSPLAGRNQPQHF. The CDR3, as DNA: TGTGCCAGCAGTCCCCTGGCGGGGCGCAATCAGCCCCAGCATTTT.

This chain links TRBV7-2 with TRBJ1-3; D is perhaps TRBD1 (5 bases). The CDR3 sequence is 16 residues long. Trimming took off 1 base at V and 0 bases at J, with 10 bases between the two ends. Germline V lookup: CDR1 SGHTA, CDR2 FQGNSA. The CDR3 DNA is TGTGCCAGCAGCTTAGGTCAGGGTTACTCTGGAAACACCATATATTTT. This encodes CASSLGQGYSGNTIYF.

The gene calls are TRBV7-2 and TRBJ1-2, with D perhaps TRBD1 (5 bases). The CDR3 spans 13 residues. V gave up 9 bases and J gave up 5 bases, with 16 bases separating them. Germline V gene lookup returns CDR1 SGHTA and CDR2 FQGNSA. The CDR3 nucleotides read TGTGCCAGTAGGCGGGCCGGGGGGTATGGCTACACCTTC. Residues: CASRRAGGYGYTF.

The table lists this clonotype with many counts. V gene TRBV11-2 combines with J gene TRBJ2-4; D not certain. The germline V gene has CDR1 SGHAT and CDR2 FQNNGV. The V end lost 1 base, the J end lost 9 bases, and 13 bases lay between the germline ends. The CDR3 loop spans 14 amino acids. CDR3 sequence: CASSLVDVRGIQYF. In DNA form, the CDR3 reads TGTGCCAGCAGCTTAGTAGATGTGAGAGGCATTCAGTACTTC.

The genes are TRBV5-5 and TRBJ2-6; possibly TRBD1 for D (6 bases). Trimming removed 4 bases at V and 2 bases at J, with 7 bases between. This CDR3 is 14 amino acids long. The germline gives CDR1 SGHKS, CDR2 YYEKEE (reference sequence). The CDR3 DNA follows: TGTGCCAGCAGCGGGGGCACTGGGGCCAACGTCCTGACTTTC. Encoded protein: CASSGGTGANVLTF.

This clonotype was counted only a few times. This chain joins TRBV20-1 and TRBJ2-3, with TRBD2 as a possible D gene (5 bases). The CDR3 is 11 residues long. The V end lost 3 bases, the J end lost 9 bases, and 10 bases lay between the germline ends. The V gene's germline CDR1 is DFQATT and CDR2 SNEGSKA (reference sequence). This CDR3 is CSASTGETQYF. The CDR3 bases are TGCAGTGCTAGTACCGGGGAGACGCAGTATTTT.

This clonotype was counted only a few times. The rearrangement links TRBV18 to TRBJ2-2, with 8 bases fitting TRBD1. V shed 3 bases, J shed 1 base, and the junction held 4 bases outside the gene matches. The germline V gene has CDR1 KGHSH and CDR2 LQKENI. This CDR3 is 16 amino acids long. CDR3 DNA: TGTGCCAGCTCACCGAGGACAGGGCAGAACACCGGGGAGCTGTTTTTT. It codes for CASSPRTGQNTGELFF.

This clonotype was counted a few times. V gene TRBV7-2 combines with J gene TRBJ2-5; 8 bases agree with TRBD2. Looked up from germline, CDR1 is SGHTA and CDR2 is FQGNSA. The CDR3 is 16 amino acids. V dropped 2 bases and J dropped 5; count of bases not matched to a gene: 10. The CDR3 region is CASSLKSSGGGETQYF. Written as DNA, the CDR3 is TGTGCCAGCAGCTTAAAGTCCAGCGGGGGCGGGGAGACCCAGTACTTC.

This clonotype was seen ten or more times. The V gene is TRBV5-6, the J gene TRBJ2-1, with 10 nucleotides matching TRBD2. The germline V gene encodes CDR1 SGHDT and CDR2 YYEEEE. V lost 1 base and J lost 6; bases outside the gene matches: 4. The CDR3 contains 15 residues. DNA for the CDR3: TGTGCCAGCAGCTTGACTAGCGGGGCTCGCAATGAGCAGTTCTTC. Translated, it gives CASSLTSGARNEQFF.

This clonotype came up a few times. This chain links TRBV6-2 or TRBV6-3 with TRBJ2-7; perhaps D is TRBD1 or TRBD2 (5 bases each). V gave up 7 bases and J gave up 1 base, with 17 bases separating them. In germline, CDR1 is MNHEY, CDR2 SVGEGT. CDR3 length: 15 residues. DNA of the CDR3: TGTGCCAGCAATAGGGGACCCGACCTATCCTACGAGCAGTACGTC. It specifies CASNRGPDLSYEQYV.

This clonotype was counted between two and nine times. The chain combines TRBV24-1 with TRBJ2-3, with D possibly matching TRBD1 (5 bases). This CDR3 contains 15 residues. V shed 3 bases and J shed 1 base, with 10 bases lying between them. Germline V gene lookup returns CDR1 KGHDR and CDR2 SFDVKD. The CDR3 spells CATSDGAQGTDTQYF. The CDR3 DNA reads TGTGCCACCAGTGATGGGGCACAGGGCACAGATACGCAGTATTTT.

This clonotype showed up just a few times. The chain joins TRBV24-1 to TRBJ2-1, with TRBD1 identical over 9 bases. CDR1 and CDR2 (germline): KGHDR, SFDVKD. The CDR3 totals 16 residues. The J segment lost 8 bases and the V segment lost 2 bases, leaving 9 bases of the junction unmatched. CDR3 bases: TGTGCCACCAGTGATTCCGGACAGGGGAGGGGGGATGAGCAGTTCTTC. As protein: CATSDSGQGRGDEQFF.

This clonotype has more than one count but fewer than ten. V gene TRBV3-1 combines with J gene TRBJ2-2; D not certain. V lost 1 base and J 0 bases, leaving 12 bases between the germline ends. From germline, CDR1 is LGHDT and CDR2 YNNKEL (reference sequence). CDR3 length: 17 residues. The CDR3 region has the DNA TGTGCCAGCAGCCAAGCGGACGGAAACGCGAACACCGGGGAGCTGTTTTTT. Protein sequence: CASSQADGNANTGELFF.

This chain connects TRBV7-9 to TRBJ1-6; D unresolved. This CDR3 has 13 amino acids. In germline, CDR1 is SEHNR, CDR2 FQNEAQ (reference sequence). Trimming removed 3 bases at V and 7 bases at J, with 7 bases between. For the CDR3, the DNA is TGTGCCAGCAGCTTTGGTAGAAATTCACCCCTCCACTTT. As protein: CASSFGRNSPLHF. The full variable domain, in which reference TRBV7-9 and TRBJ1-6 provide the parts outside the CDR3, is DTGVSQNPRHKITKRGQNVTFRCDPISEHNRLYWYRQTLGQGPEFLTYFQNEAQLEKSRLLSDRFSAERPKGSFSTLEIQRTEQGDSAMYLCASSFGRNSPLHFGNGTRLTVT.

The V call is TRBV7-6, the J call TRBJ1-1; D remains ambiguous. In germline, CDR1 is SGHVS, CDR2 FNYEAQ. Trimming removed 4 bases from V and 1 base from J, with 19 bases in between. This CDR3 spans 17 amino acids. This chain's CDR3 is CASSSSPDLRGNTEAFF. CDR3 in DNA: TGTGCCAGCAGCTCCTCCCCCGACCTCCGAGGGAACACTGAAGCTTTCTTT.

V gene TRBV10-3 combines with J gene TRBJ2-3, with 9 bases matching TRBD1. V lost 11 bases and J lost 1; bases outside the gene matches: 4. The germline CDR1 and CDR2 sequences are ENHRY and SYGVKD. The CDR3 extends over 13 amino acids. The CDR3 DNA reads as TGTGCCCACAGGGGGCAGGGCACAGATACGCAGTATTTT. Translation gives CAHRGQGTDTQYF.

This clonotype has ten or more counts. V is TRBV7-6 and J is TRBJ2-3, with a possible D match to TRBD2 (6 bases). The CDR3 length is 16 residues. Trimming removed 1 base at V and 0 bases at J, with 11 bases between. Germline CDR1 reads SGHVS; CDR2 reads FNYEAQ. This CDR3 reads CASSLDPGDSTDTQYF. In DNA, the CDR3 is TGTGCCAGCAGCTTAGATCCGGGGGACAGCACAGATACGCAGTATTTT.

This clonotype has more than one count but fewer than ten. This CDR3 fails to terminate in the conserved phenylalanine or tryptophan, so it likely reflects a read error. It is unclear where the CDR3 begins or ends on the DNA, so no DNA is shown, and the CDR3 is as TCRdb lists it. Here the CDR3 reads CASSLPPL. The V gene is TRBV23-1, the J gene TRBJ2-1; whether TRBD2, the table's D call, matches the DNA was not checked. TRBV23-1 is given ORF status, its function remaining uncertain. The CDR3 has 8 amino acids, counting both end residues.

This clonotype appeared many times. The V gene is TRBV5-1, the J gene TRBJ1-1; D remains unclear. CDR1 SGHRS and CDR2 YFSETQ come from the germline V gene. The V end lost 0 bases, the J end lost 2 bases, and 8 bases lay between the germline ends. CDR3 length equals 14 residues. CDR3 nucleotide sequence: TGCGCCAGCAGCTTGGATCCAGCCAACACTGAAGCTTTCTTT. Translated: CASSLDPANTEAFF.

In regard to this clonotype: An end of the junction does not agree with germline; a read error may underlie this. The chain carries TRBV7-9 and TRBJ2-3, with D perhaps being TRBD1 or TRBD2 (6 bases each). CDR3 length equals 16 residues. Germline CDR1 and CDR2: SEHNR and FQNEAQ (reference sequence). The CDR3 sequence is CASSPFPDGGTDTQYF. CDR3 nucleotides: TGTGCCAGCAGCCCTTTTCCCGACGGGGGCACGGATACGCAGTATTTT.

This clonotype was seen a handful of times. This sequence joins TRBV29-1 and TRBJ1-3, with 7 bases matching TRBD1. CDR1 is SQVTM and CDR2 is ANQGSEA in the germline V gene. The CDR3 runs to 14 residues. V trimming: 7 bases; J trimming: 4 bases; junction bases outside the gene matches: 10. The CDR3 loop reads CSGTETGSGNTIYF. CDR3 bases: TGCAGCGGTACCGAGACAGGGTCCGGAAACACCATATATTTT.

This clonotype was seen a handful of times. The chain uses TRBV24-1 and TRBJ2-5, with TRBD1 identical over 8 bases. Germline V gene sequence: CDR1 KGHDR, CDR2 SFDVKD. The V gene end was trimmed by 2 bases and the J gene end by 4 bases; junction bases not matched to a gene: 5. The CDR3 extends over 15 amino acids. CDR3 nucleotide sequence: TGTGCCACCAGTGATTCGCAGGGGGCGGGAGAGACCCAGTACTTC. It specifies CATSDSQGAGETQYF.